This entry lists 2 T cell receptor beta chains sequenced from one sample in a study of regulatory T cells in long-lasting Graves disease. Time point denoted: newly diagnosed GD, antithyroid drugs for less than 3 months. After RNA was extracted from PBMCs, the TCR library was made from it. For TCR beta, libraries came from iRepertoire HTBI primers and Arm-PCR of CDR3 regions. A single record per CDR3 protein comes from TCRdb applying MiXCR to the multiplex PCR reads. The sample lists about 460,000 distinct CDR3 sequences; about 15% were seen once. The same specimen was also included in a second study, on T cells in Graves' hyperthyroidism and ophthalmopathy.

The sequences come from peripheral blood mononuclear cells (PBMCs), collected at new diagnosis, from a patient treated with antithyroid drugs. The receptors shown here come from a woman aged 45-65 years with Graves disease.

V is TRBV10-1 and J is TRBJ1-5, with D uncertain. The CDR3 is 15 residues long. The germline V and J ends were trimmed by 2 bases and 3 bases, with 11 bases remaining between them. Germline V gene data show CDR1 as WNHNN and CDR2 as SYGVQD (reference sequence). The CDR3, as DNA: TGCGCCAGCAGTGAGCGCGGCAGGAACAATCAGCCCCAGCATTTT. Protein: CASSERGRNNQPQHF.

There are many counts of this clonotype. A read error may account for a junction end that differs from germline. The rearrangement uses TRBV30 and TRBJ2-5; D could derive from TRBD1 or TRBD2 (5 bases each). Germline-derived CDR1 and CDR2 are GTSNPN and SVGIG (reference sequence). This CDR3 contains 15 residues. This CDR3 reads CAWRYGTSYHETQYF. DNA for the CDR3: TGTGCCTGGAGGTATGGGACCTCCTACCATGAGACCCAGTACTTC.